The present T cell receptor (beta chain) was sequenced within a study of early T cells in non-severe SARS-CoV-2 infection. TCRdb reprocessed the 5' RACE reads via MiXCR and lists one record per CDR3 protein. The profile shows about 89,000 distinct CDR3 sequences, roughly 17% of them singletons. V was clipped by 3 bases and J by 7 bases; unmatched bases: 6. This CDR3 region has 13 residues. The chain has TRBV12-3 or TRBV12-4 and TRBJ2-7; 7 positions agree with TRBD1. The sequencing used whole blood, collected at baseline. The clonotype was recovered from an adult who was a healthcare worker with PCR-confirmed SARS-CoV-2 infection or an uninfected control (not recorded which). The CDR3 spells CASSFFRGKEQYF. The CDR3 coding sequence is TGTGCCAGCAGTTTTTTCAGGGGGAAAGAGCAGTACTTC.